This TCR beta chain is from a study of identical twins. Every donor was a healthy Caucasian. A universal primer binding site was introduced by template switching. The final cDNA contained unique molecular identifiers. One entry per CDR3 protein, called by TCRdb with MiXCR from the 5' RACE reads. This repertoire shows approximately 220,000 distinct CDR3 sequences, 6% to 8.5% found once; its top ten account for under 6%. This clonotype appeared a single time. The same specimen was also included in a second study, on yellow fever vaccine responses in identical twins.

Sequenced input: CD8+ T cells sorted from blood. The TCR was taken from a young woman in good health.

This CDR3 reads CASSLQTSGRPKNIQYF. Written as DNA, the CDR3 is TGTGCCAGCAGCTTACAGACTAGCGGGAGGCCCAAAAACATTCAGTACTTC. The chain joins TRBV5-5 to TRBJ2-4; TRBD2 matches 13 bases. The CDR3 extends over 17 amino acids. Germline loops: CDR1 SGHKS, CDR2 YYEKEE (reference sequence). With 2 bases clipped from V and 2 bases from J, the junction kept 4 bases outside the gene matches. The whole variable domain, remainder taken from reference TRBV5-5 and TRBJ2-4, is DAGVTQSPTHLIKTRGQQVTLRCSPISGHKSVSWYQQVLGQGPQFIFQYYEKEERGRGNFPDRFSARQFPNYSSELNVNALLLGDSALYLCASSLQTSGRPKNIQYFGAGTRLSVL.